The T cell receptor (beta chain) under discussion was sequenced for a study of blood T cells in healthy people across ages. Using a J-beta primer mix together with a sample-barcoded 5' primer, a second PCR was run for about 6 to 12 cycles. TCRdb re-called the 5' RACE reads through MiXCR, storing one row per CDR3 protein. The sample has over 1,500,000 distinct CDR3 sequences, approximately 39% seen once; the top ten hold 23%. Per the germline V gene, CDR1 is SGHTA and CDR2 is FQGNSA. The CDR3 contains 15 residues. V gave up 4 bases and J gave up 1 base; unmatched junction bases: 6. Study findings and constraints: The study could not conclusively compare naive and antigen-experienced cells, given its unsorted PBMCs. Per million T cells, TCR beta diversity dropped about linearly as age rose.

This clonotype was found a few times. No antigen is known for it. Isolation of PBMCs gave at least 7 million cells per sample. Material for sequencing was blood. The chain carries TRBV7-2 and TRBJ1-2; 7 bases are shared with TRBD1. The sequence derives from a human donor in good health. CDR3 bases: TGTGCCAGCAGCTCCCGGACAGGAGATAACTATGGCTACACCTTC. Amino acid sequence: CASSSRTGDNYGYTF.